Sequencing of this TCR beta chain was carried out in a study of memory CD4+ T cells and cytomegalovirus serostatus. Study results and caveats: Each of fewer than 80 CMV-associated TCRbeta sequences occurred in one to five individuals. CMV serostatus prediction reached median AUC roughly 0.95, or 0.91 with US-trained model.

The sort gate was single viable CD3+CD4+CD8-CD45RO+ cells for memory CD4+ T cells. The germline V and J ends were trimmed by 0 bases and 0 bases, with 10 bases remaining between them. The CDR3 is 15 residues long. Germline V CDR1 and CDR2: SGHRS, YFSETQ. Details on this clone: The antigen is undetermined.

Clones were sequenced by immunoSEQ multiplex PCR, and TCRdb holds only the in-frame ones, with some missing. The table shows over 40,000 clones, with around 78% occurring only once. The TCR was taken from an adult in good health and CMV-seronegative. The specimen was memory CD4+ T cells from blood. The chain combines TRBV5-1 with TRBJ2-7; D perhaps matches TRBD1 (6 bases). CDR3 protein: CASSLEGESSYEQYF. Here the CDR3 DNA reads TGCGCCAGCAGCTTGGAGGGGGAGTCCTCCTACGAGCAGTACTTC.